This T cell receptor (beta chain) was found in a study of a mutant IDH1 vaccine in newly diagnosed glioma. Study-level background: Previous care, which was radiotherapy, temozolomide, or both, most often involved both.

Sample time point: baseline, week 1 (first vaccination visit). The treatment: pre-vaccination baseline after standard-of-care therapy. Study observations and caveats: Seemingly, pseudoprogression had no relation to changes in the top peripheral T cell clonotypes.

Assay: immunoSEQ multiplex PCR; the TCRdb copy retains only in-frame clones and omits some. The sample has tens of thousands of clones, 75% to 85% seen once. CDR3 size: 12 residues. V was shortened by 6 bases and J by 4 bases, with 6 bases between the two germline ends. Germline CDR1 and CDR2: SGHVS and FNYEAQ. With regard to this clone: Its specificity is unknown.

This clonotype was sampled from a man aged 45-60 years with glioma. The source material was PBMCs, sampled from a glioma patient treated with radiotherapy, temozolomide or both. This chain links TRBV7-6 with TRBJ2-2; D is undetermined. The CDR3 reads CASSVRTGELFF. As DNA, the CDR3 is TGTGCCAGCAGTGTCCGCACCGGGGAGCTGTTTTTT.